The 26 T cell receptor beta chains reported below all come from one sample, sequenced in a study of blood T cells in healthy people across ages. Then a second PCR, running about 6 to 12 cycles, was carried out with a sample-barcoded 5' primer and a J-beta primer mix. Each CDR3 protein is one row after TCRdb ran MiXCR on the 5' RACE reads. The table includes about 1,600,000 distinct CDR3 sequences, roughly 45% detected once. Sequenced input: blood. Receptors originate from a woman aged 18 to 35 in good health.

This clonotype was found once. The V call is TRBV27, the J call TRBJ1-6, with a possible D match to TRBD1 (6 bases). The CDR3 is 15 amino acids. Germline V lookup: CDR1 MNHEY, CDR2 SMNVEV (reference sequence). V was shortened by 4 bases and J by 7 bases, with 14 bases between the two germline ends. CDR3 residues: CASSYGGAGNSPLHF. The CDR3 DNA reads as TGTGCCAGCAGTTACGGGGGCGCAGGGAATTCACCCCTCCACTTT.

This chain links TRBV9 with TRBJ2-4; 9 bases line up with TRBD2. Germline trimming cut 0 bases from V and 2 bases from J; bases unmatched to any gene: 3. The CDR3 spans 16 residues. The germline V gene encodes CDR1 SGDLS and CDR2 YYNGEE. CDR3 DNA sequence: TGTGCCAGCAGCGTAGAACTAGCGGGCTCCAAAAACATTCAGTACTTC. Amino acid sequence: CASSVELAGSKNIQYF.

The chain couples TRBV12-3 or TRBV12-4 to TRBJ1-2, with D possibly TRBD1 on 5 matching bases. The CDR3 has 15 residues. V lost 5 bases, J lost 2 bases, and 15 bases lay in between. CDR3 in DNA: TGTGCCAGCAGTGCCTACAGGATGAACAACTATGGCTACACCTTC. Translation: CASSAYRMNNYGYTF.

In regard to this clonotype: One end of the junction does not line up with germline, which may come from a read error. This chain joins TRBV3-1 and TRBJ2-5; no reliable D call. The last part of the DNA fits TRBJ2-7 better; the J call may be wrong. The CDR3 runs 12 residues. Germline values: CDR1 LGHDT, CDR2 YNNKEL (reference sequence). CDR3 loop: CTSSQVQYEQYF. The CDR3, as DNA: TGTACCAGCAGCCAAGTACAGTACGAGCAGTACTTC.

The sample holds a few counts of this clonotype. The chain couples TRBV20-1 to TRBJ1-2; 7 positions agree with TRBD1. Germline V gives CDR1 DFQATT, CDR2 SNEGSKA (reference sequence). Unmatched junction bases numbered 7, after V lost 0 bases and J lost 6 bases. This CDR3 has 14 amino acids. Here the CDR3 DNA reads TGCAGTGCTAGAGATATAAGGGGGCCTCATGGCTACACCTTC. The encoded protein is CSARDIRGPHGYTF.

V and J are TRBV11-1 and TRBJ1-2; D is unresolved. The CDR3 consists of 13 residues. The germline V and J ends were trimmed by 2 bases and 2 bases, with 6 bases remaining between them. Germline CDR1 is SGHAT and CDR2 is FQDESV (reference sequence). The chain's CDR3 is CASSLKENYGYTF. The CDR3 DNA is TGTGCCAGCAGCTTAAAAGAAAACTATGGCTACACCTTC. The full variable domain, in which reference TRBV11-1 and TRBJ1-2 provide the parts outside the CDR3, is EAEVAQSPRYKITEKSQAVAFWCDPISGHATLYWYRQILGQGPELLVQFQDESVVDDSQLPKDRFSAERLKGVDSTLKIQPAELGDSAMYLCASSLKENYGYTFGSGTRLTVV.

The chain employs TRBV21-1 and TRBJ2-1; the DNA was not used to check the table's D call, TRBD2. TRBV21-1 represents a pseudogene. CDR3 length: 17 residues. The CDR3 is CASSKGGFGEGPNEQFF. CDR3 nucleotides: TGTGCCAGCAGCAAAGGGGGTTTTGGGGAGGGCCCCAATGAGCAGTTCTTC.

The rearrangement uses TRBV5-1 and TRBJ2-1; D tentatively reads TRBD1 or TRBD2 (5 bases each). This CDR3 is 14 amino acids long. The V gene's germline CDR1 is SGHRS and CDR2 YFSETQ. Between the trimmed V and J ends, which lost 5 bases and 10 bases, there was a span of 19 bases. The CDR3 spells CASSTAVSKGEQFF. In DNA form, the CDR3 reads TGCGCCAGCAGTACAGCGGTTTCCAAGGGGGAGCAGTTCTTC.

V usage is TRBV6-6 and J usage is TRBJ2-1, with 7 bases that match TRBD2. Germline CDR1 and CDR2: MNHNY and SVGAGI (reference sequence). Trimming removed 4 bases from V and 10 bases from J; junction bases left unmatched: 16. The CDR3 is 16 amino acids. The CDR3 DNA reads TGTGCCAGCAGTTTGCCCCGAGGGACTACGGATCCAGAGCAGTTCTTC. Amino acids: CASSLPRGTTDPEQFF.

The chain uses TRBV11-2 and TRBJ1-2; 8 nucleotides align to TRBD1. The CDR3 length is 15 residues. CDR1 is SGHAT and CDR2 is FQNNGV in the germline V gene. V lost 5 bases, J lost 6 bases, and 11 bases stayed unmatched. The CDR3 here is CASSPGTGANDGYTF. In DNA form, the CDR3 reads TGTGCCAGCAGCCCTGGGACAGGTGCAAACGATGGCTACACCTTC.

Only a few counts were recorded for this clonotype. V and J are TRBV14 and TRBJ2-1, with unresolved D. V was shortened by 3 bases and J by 2 bases, with 5 bases between the two germline ends. The germline gives CDR1 SGHDN, CDR2 FVKESK. There are 13 residues in the CDR3. The CDR3 here is CASSHGTYNEQFF. DNA for the CDR3: TGTGCCAGCAGCCACGGCACCTACAATGAGCAGTTCTTC.

The rearrangement links TRBV12-3 or TRBV12-4 to TRBJ1-1; 8 nucleotides match TRBD1. Germline trimming cut 2 bases from V and 2 bases from J; bases unmatched to any gene: 4. The CDR3 loop spans 15 amino acids. CDR3 sequence reads: CASSLTQGGNTEAFF. Written as DNA, the CDR3 is TGTGCCAGCAGTTTAACACAGGGGGGAAACACTGAAGCTTTCTTT.

The rearrangement uses TRBV10-3 and TRBJ2-3; the D is unclear. CDR1 and CDR2 from the germline V gene are ENHRY and SYGVKD. Trimming cost V 3 bases and J 2 bases, with 6 bases left between them. This CDR3 has 13 amino acids. Here the CDR3 DNA reads TGTGCCATCAGTGACAGCCTCACAGATACGCAGTATTTT. It encodes CAISDSLTDTQYF.

The chain uses TRBV20-1 and TRBJ1-2; D remains unclear. Deletions cut 5 bases from V and 3 bases from J, with 10 bases between. The CDR3 extends over 12 amino acids. Looked up from germline, CDR1 is DFQATT and CDR2 is SNEGSKA (reference sequence). The CDR3 protein is CSAVDNYYGYTF. In DNA form, the CDR3 reads TGCAGTGCTGTCGACAACTACTATGGCTACACCTTC.

The chain employs TRBV7-2 and TRBJ2-3; TRBD2 aligns across 13 bases. The CDR3 totals 18 residues. J was trimmed by 3 bases and V by 5 bases; bases with no gene match: 11. Germline loops: CDR1 SGHTA, CDR2 FQGNSA. The chain's CDR3 is CASSPGLAGIVVTDTQYF. The CDR3 bases are TGTGCCAGCAGCCCGGGACTAGCGGGGATCGTGGTTACAGATACGCAGTATTTT.

The chain has TRBV28 and TRBJ1-2; no clear D gene. This CDR3 region has 12 residues. V was cut by 8 bases and J by 8 bases, with 15 bases left in between. Per the germline V gene, CDR1 is MDHEN and CDR2 is SYDVKM. CDR3 sequence reads: CASGRTREGYTF. The CDR3 DNA reads TGTGCCAGCGGTCGTACTAGGGAAGGCTACACCTTC.

On this clonotype itself: The junction and the germline gene differ at one end; a read error may be behind it. The rearrangement joins TRBV6-2 or TRBV6-3 to TRBJ2-1, with D uncertain. Germline V lookup: CDR1 MNHEY, CDR2 SVGEGT. The CDR3 consists of 15 residues. CDR3 sequence: CASSGRYVVVNERFF. The CDR3 nucleotides read TGTGCCAGCAGTGGTAGGTACGTTGTAGTGAATGAGCGGTTCTTC.

The V call is TRBV7-2, the J call TRBJ2-7; a weak D match, TRBD1 (6 bases). CDR1 and CDR2 from the germline V gene are SGHTA and FQGNSA. The CDR3 consists of 15 residues. V gave up 6 bases and J gave up 2 bases, with 17 bases separating them. CDR3 nucleotides: TGTGCCAGCAGATATACAGGGAGTGGACCCTACGAGCAGTACTTC. It encodes CASRYTGSGPYEQYF.

This clonotype was counted a few times. The V gene is TRBV2, the J gene TRBJ2-3; possibly TRBD1 or TRBD2 for D (5 bases each). V lost 4 bases, J lost 0 bases, and 14 bases lay in between. In germline, CDR1 is SNHLY, CDR2 FYNNEI. The CDR3 contains 16 residues. Written as DNA, the CDR3 is TGTGCCAGCAGTGTCCAGGGTAGCGCTAGCACAGATACGCAGTATTTT. Encoded protein: CASSVQGSASTDTQYF.

This clonotype was counted only a few times. V gene TRBV4-1 combines with J gene TRBJ2-7, with TRBD2 matching 9 bases. Germline assignment: CDR1 MGHRA and CDR2 YSYEKL. After removal of 2 bases from V and 2 bases from J, the junction contained 4 bases not matched to a gene. This CDR3 region has 15 residues. The CDR3 nucleotides read TGCGCCAGCAGCCAATATACTAGCGGGCCCTACGAGCAGTACTTC. It codes for CASSQYTSGPYEQYF.

The chain combines TRBV4-2 with TRBJ1-3; tentatively, D is TRBD1 (5 bases). The germline V gene has CDR1 LGHNA and CDR2 YNFKEQ. The ends were cut back, 5 bases at V and 1 base at J, with 15 bases in the middle. CDR3 length: 16 amino acids. The CDR3 reads CASSNSPGKSGNTIYF. The CDR3 DNA follows: TGTGCCAGCAGCAATTCCCCAGGGAAGTCTGGAAACACCATATATTTT.

The gene calls are TRBV12-3 or TRBV12-4 and TRBJ2-5; 10 nucleotides agree with TRBD2. This CDR3 has 16 amino acids. J was trimmed by 5 bases and V by 5 bases; bases with no gene match: 11. The CDR3 coding sequence is TGTGCCAGCAGTCGGGGGCTAGCGGGAGTTTCGGAGACCCAGTACTTC. Protein sequence: CASSRGLAGVSETQYF.

This clonotype was picked up a small number of times. The V and J genes are TRBV7-9 and TRBJ2-5; weak D call: TRBD2 (5 bases). CDR1 SEHNR and CDR2 FQNEAQ come from the germline V gene (reference sequence). The V gene lost 5 bases and the J gene lost 2 bases, with 15 bases spanning the gap. This CDR3 has 15 amino acids. CDR3 bases: TGTGCCAGCAGCCATGGAGCGCTAGCTCAAGAGACCCAGTACTTC. Its protein product is CASSHGALAQETQYF.

The gene calls are TRBV9 and TRBJ2-3; 11 positions match TRBD2. Germline V lookup: CDR1 SGDLS, CDR2 YYNGEE. The trim removed 3 bases at V and 4 bases at J, leaving 4 bases unmatched. The CDR3 loop spans 15 amino acids. DNA of the CDR3: TGTGCCAGCAGCGCGACTAGCGGGATTGCAGATACGCAGTATTTT. Translation: CASSATSGIADTQYF.

This chain links TRBV20-1 with TRBJ2-3, with a tentative D call TRBD1 (5 bases). V was shortened by 6 bases and J by 0 bases, with 16 bases between the two germline ends. The CDR3 has 15 amino acids. Germline CDR1 and CDR2: DFQATT and SNEGSKA (reference sequence). CDR3 protein: CSAYMQGLSTDTQYF. In DNA form, the CDR3 reads TGCAGTGCCTATATGCAGGGCCTTAGCACAGATACGCAGTATTTT.

The chain couples TRBV28 to TRBJ1-5, with 9 bases aligning to TRBD1. The CDR3 is made up of 15 amino acids. Germline CDR1 reads MDHEN; CDR2 reads SYDVKM. V gave up 1 base and J gave up 5 bases; unmatched junction bases: 3. CDR3 region: CASSLYRGRDQPQHF. Here the CDR3 DNA reads TGTGCCAGCAGTTTATACAGGGGGCGCGATCAGCCCCAGCATTTT.